This T cell receptor beta chain was documented in a study of vaccination and CD4 T cells after COVID-19. The germline V and J ends were trimmed by 4 bases and 8 bases, with 14 bases remaining between them. Germline V gene data show CDR1 as SGHTA and CDR2 as FQGNSA. CDR3 length: 13 residues. Treatment described: roughly 10-day PBMC culture with coronavirus spike peptide pools or control peptides (ViraFEST assay). Following culture for approximately nine days, CD4+ T cells were isolated by negative selection. Sequence data for DNA of cultured CD4+ T cells were generated by the Oncomine TCR Beta short-read assay. TCRdb analysed the PCR reads with MiXCR anew, one entry per CDR3 protein. The sample shows around 5,200 distinct CDR3 sequences, roughly 45% of them seen only once. As concerns this clonotype: Its antigen remains unidentified.

The chain recombines TRBV7-2 with TRBJ1-2; D might be TRBD1 (5 bases). The receptor's source is a human donor who had recovered from COVID-19. The specimen sequenced was CD4+ T cells from blood, cultured in vitro. The CDR3 nucleotides read TGTGCCAGCAGCTACTCGGGGGTGAAAGGCTACACCTTC. The encoded protein is CASSYSGVKGYTF.